Here is one T cell receptor (beta chain) with its context. Its target antigen remains unknown. CDR1 and CDR2 are read off the germline V gene as MNHEY and SVGAGI. Inclusive of the bounding cysteine and phenylalanine, the CDR3 is 15 residues long. DNA is not recorded here. Libraries came from the immunoSEQ multiplex PCR assay. TCRbeta CDR3 sequencing was performed by Adaptive Biotechnologies. From the authors' description of their analysis: Repertoire similarity was assessed with the Chao-modified Jaccard index and with the median clonotype overlap from 200 random subsamples of equal sample size. Similarity analyses used either productive nucleotide sequences or in silico-translated amino acid sequences. Repertoires were compared using hierarchical clustering with single linkage and t-SNE, both based on Chao-modified Jaccard distances. Repertoire diversity was quantified with the Renyi index, after sample size normalisation, across a range of alpha values. This immuneACCESS table, as held by TCRdb, lists in-frame sequences with V and J called but not all clones. Of the missing ones, under half trace to an unresolved V gene in checked studies; the others have no known cause. Clonal size and the V and J genes are those of that table, whereas D and trimming came from the DNA. The sample's records list around 10,000 clones. The ten largest clones represent about 0.7% of the sample.

TCR repertoires were obtained from about 11 juvenile idiopathic arthritis patients with active disease who had not reached inactive disease, of whom 3 were polyarticular and 8 were oligoarticular. The TCR-sequenced patients had a median age of approximately 11 years (range about 2.3-25) and median disease duration of around seven years (range 0.2-19.1). Samples for TCR repertoire analysis were collected at two centres in Italy. Peripheral blood mononuclear cells were isolated by Histopaque-1077 density gradient and cryopreserved in around 90% FCS with roughly 10% DMSO. The data belong to a study of synovial regulatory T cells in juvenile arthritis (dated by TCRdb to between 2014 and 2016). Study-wide context: Among the sequenced patients, three were classified as therapy-naive, methotrexate plus infliximab was given to one, methotrexate was given to about 6, and treatment information was unavailable for one. The study compared the TCRbeta CDR3 repertoires of blood iaTreg cells, other blood Treg cells and synovial fluid Treg cells taken from matched patient samples. Effector T cell subsets from the study cohort were also sequenced for comparisons, but the Treg dataset by itself includes only blood Treg cells and synovial fluid Treg cells. Treg and Teff subsets from fewer than 14 JIA patients with active disease were included in the TCR repertoire comparisons.

Study-wide findings and limitations: Synovial Treg cells shared more CDR3 sequences with iaTreg cells than with other blood Treg cells, and Chao-Jaccard similarity confirmed that synovial Treg cells were more closely related to iaTreg cells. Compared with other blood Treg cells, blood iaTreg cells had lower TCR diversity, a finding consistent with antigen-driven expansion. iaTreg TCR repertoires were found to be largely private across patients and to partially overlap with synovial Teff and blood CPL repertoires.

The specimen was Treg cells from blood. Taken with the paper, the label for cell subset or site translates to: remaining (HLA-DR-negative) circulating blood Treg cells. The rearrangement joined TRBV6-5 to TRBJ2-7; TCRdb gives TRBD1 as the D gene, but with no DNA this cannot be confirmed. The receptor's source is a donor between 2 and 29 years old with juvenile idiopathic arthritis. This receptor carries the CDR3 CASSYSGTGIYEQYF.